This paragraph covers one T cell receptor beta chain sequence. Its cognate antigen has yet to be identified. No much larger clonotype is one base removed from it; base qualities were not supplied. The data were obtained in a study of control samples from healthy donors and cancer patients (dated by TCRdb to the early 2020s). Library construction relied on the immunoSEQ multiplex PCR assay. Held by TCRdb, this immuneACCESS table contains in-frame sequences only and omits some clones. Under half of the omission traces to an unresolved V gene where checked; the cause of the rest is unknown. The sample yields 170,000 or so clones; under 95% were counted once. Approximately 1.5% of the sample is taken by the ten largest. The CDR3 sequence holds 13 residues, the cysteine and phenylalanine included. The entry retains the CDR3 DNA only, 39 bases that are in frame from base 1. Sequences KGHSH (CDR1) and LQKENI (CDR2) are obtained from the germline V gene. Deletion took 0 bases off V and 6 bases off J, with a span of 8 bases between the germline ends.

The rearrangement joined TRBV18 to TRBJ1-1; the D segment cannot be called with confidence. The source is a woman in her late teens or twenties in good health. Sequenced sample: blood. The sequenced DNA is TGTGCCAGCTCACCACCGCCCACGGCTGAAGCTTTCTTT. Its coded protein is CASSPPPTAEAFF. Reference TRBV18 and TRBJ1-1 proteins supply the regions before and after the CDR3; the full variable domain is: NAGVMQNPRHLVRRRGQEARLRCSPMKGHSHVYWYRQLPEEGLKFMVYLQKENIIDESGMPKERFSAEFPKEGPSILRIQQVVRGDSAAYFCASSPPPTAEAFFGQGTRLTVV.